Reported below is one T cell receptor (beta chain). This sample is drawn from a study of blood T cell repertoires in COVID-19. Study information: Sources were T cells, B-cell-depleted T cells, or PBMCs; the material itself was cDNA or gDNA.

Recruits, aged about 18 to 100 years, lived in 25 or so US areas. The study counted Cohort 3 donors as recovered given two negative PCRs, clearance, or symptom resolution. The CDR3 loop spans 16 amino acids. With 0 bases clipped from V and 12 bases from J, the junction kept 6 bases outside the gene matches. CDR1 is SGHVS, CDR2 FQNEAQ, per germline. Only in-frame clones appear in the TCRdb table, and some are missing; sequencing was by immunoSEQ multiplex PCR. This table holds roughly 180,000 clones, under 90% found once. The chain joins TRBV7-8 to TRBJ2-6; 12 bases line up with TRBD1. The sequence came from a man between 60 and 75 years old who had recovered from COVID-19. Material for sequencing was PBMCs or T cells enriched from blood (not recorded which). CDR3 sequence reads: CASSLAGTGGSRVLTF. CDR3 in DNA: TGTGCCAGCAGCTTAGCCGGGACAGGGGGCTCCCGCGTCCTGACTTTC.